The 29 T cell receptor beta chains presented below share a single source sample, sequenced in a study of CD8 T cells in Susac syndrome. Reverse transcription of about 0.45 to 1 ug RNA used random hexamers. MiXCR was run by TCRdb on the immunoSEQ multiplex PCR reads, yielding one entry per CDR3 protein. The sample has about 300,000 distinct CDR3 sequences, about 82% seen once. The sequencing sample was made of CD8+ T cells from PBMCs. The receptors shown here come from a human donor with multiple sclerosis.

The CDR3: CSVEIAGLANEQYF. The CDR3 DNA reads TGCAGCGTTGAAATCGCAGGACTAGCGAACGAGCAGTACTTC. This chain uses TRBV29-1 with TRBJ2-7, with TRBD2 matching over 9 bases. CDR1 is SQVTM and CDR2 is ANQGSEA in the germline V gene. The junction had 7 bases not matched to a gene; V was cut back by 2 bases and J by 5 bases. The CDR3 extends over 14 amino acids.

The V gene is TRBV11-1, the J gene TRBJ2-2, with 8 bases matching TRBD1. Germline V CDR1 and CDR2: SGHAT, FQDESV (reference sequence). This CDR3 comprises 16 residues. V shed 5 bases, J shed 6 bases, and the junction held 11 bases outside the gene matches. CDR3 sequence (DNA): TGTGCCAGCAGCAGCGACAGGGGCCCTTGGGCCGGGGAGCTGTTTTTT. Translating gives CASSSDRGPWAGELFF. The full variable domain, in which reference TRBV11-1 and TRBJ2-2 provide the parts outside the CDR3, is EAEVAQSPRYKITEKSQAVAFWCDPISGHATLYWYRQILGQGPELLVQFQDESVVDDSQLPKDRFSAERLKGVDSTLKIQPAELGDSAMYLCASSSDRGPWAGELFFGEGSRLTVL.

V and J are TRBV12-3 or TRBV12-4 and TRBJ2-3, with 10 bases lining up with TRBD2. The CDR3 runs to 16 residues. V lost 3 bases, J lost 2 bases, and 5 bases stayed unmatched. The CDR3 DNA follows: TGTGCCAGCAGTTTCGGGACTAGCGTTATCACAGATACGCAGTATTTT. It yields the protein CASSFGTSVITDTQYF.

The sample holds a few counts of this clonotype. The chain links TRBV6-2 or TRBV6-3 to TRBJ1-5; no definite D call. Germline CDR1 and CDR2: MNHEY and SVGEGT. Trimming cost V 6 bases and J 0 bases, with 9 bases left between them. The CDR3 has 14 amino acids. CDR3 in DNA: TGTGCCAGCAGGGACGTTCTTAGCAATCAGCCCCAGCATTTT. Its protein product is CASRDVLSNQPQHF.

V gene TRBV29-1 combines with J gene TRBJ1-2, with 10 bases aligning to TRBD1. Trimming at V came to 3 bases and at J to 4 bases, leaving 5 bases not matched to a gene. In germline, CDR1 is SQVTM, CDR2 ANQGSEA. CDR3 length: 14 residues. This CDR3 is CSVEGTGETYGYTF. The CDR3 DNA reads TGCAGCGTTGAGGGGACAGGGGAGACCTATGGCTACACCTTC.

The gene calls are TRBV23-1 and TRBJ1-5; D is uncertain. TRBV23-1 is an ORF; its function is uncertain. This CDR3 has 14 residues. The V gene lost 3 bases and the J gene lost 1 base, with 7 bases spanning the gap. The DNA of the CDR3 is TGCGCCAGCAGTCATATACACAGCAATCAGCCCCAGCATTTT. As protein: CASSHIHSNQPQHF.

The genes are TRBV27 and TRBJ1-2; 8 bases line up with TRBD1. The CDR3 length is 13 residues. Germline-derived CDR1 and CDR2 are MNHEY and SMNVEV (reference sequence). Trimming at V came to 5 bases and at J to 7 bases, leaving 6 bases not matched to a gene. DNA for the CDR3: TGTGCCAGCAGTACTACAGGGGGGAGTGGCTACACCTTC. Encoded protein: CASSTTGGSGYTF.

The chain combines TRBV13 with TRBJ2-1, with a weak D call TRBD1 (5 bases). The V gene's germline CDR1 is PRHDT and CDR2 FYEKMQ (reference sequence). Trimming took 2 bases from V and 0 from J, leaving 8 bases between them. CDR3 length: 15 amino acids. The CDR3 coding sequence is TGTGCCAGCAGCTTAAGCCAGGGCTCCTACAATGAGCAGTTCTTC. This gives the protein CASSLSQGSYNEQFF.

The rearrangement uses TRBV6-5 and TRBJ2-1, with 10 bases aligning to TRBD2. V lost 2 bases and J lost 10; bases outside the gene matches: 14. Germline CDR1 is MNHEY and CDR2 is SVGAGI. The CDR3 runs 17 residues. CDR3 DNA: TGTGCCAGCAGTTACGTCGCTCGAAGCGGGAGGGCCCGGGAGCAGTTCTTC. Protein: CASSYVARSGRAREQFF.

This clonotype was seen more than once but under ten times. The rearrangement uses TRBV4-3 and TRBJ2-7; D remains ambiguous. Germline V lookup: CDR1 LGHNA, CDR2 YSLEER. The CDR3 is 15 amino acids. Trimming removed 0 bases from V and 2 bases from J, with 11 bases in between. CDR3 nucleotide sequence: TGCGCCAGCAGCCAAGATTGGGCGGATCCCTACGAGCAGTACTTC. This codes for CASSQDWADPYEQYF.

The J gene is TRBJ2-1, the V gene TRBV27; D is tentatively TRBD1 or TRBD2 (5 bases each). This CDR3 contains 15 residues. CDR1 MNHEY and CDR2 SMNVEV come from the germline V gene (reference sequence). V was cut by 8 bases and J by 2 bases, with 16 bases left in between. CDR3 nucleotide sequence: TGTGCCAGCTCATACTCATGGGGGACCTACAATGAGCAGTTCTTC. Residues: CASSYSWGTYNEQFF.

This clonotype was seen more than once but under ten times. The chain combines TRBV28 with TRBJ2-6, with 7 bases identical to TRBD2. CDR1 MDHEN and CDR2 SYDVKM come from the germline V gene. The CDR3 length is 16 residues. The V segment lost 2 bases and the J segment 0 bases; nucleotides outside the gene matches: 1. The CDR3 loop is CASSLSGISGANVLTF. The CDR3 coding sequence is TGTGCCAGCAGTTTAAGCGGGATCTCTGGGGCCAACGTCCTGACTTTC.

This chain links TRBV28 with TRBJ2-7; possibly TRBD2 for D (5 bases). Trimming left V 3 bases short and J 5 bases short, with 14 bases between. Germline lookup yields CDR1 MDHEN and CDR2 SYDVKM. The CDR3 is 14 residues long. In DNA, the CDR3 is TGTGCCAGCAGTTTTTTGGCGGAGGATAACGAGCAGTACTTC. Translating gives CASSFLAEDNEQYF.

The CDR3: CSVDGGTGDPIHYNEQFF. Written as DNA, the CDR3 is TGCAGCGTTGATGGCGGGACAGGGGATCCCATACACTACAATGAGCAGTTCTTC. The J gene is TRBJ2-1, the V gene TRBV29-1; 10 bases are a match to TRBD1. V was clipped by 3 bases and J by 3 bases; unmatched bases: 14. This CDR3 region has 18 residues. The germline V gene has CDR1 SQVTM and CDR2 ANQGSEA.

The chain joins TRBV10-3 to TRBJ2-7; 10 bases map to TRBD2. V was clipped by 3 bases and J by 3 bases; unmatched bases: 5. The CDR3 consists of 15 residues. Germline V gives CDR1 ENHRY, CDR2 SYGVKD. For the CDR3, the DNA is TGTGCCATCAGTGATCAAGCGGGAGGGGGCTACGAGCAGTACTTC. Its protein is CAISDQAGGGYEQYF.

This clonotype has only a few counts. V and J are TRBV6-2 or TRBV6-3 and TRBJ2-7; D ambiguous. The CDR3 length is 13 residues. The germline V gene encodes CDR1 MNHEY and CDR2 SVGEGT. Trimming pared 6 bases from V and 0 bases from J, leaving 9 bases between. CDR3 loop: CASSQEYSYEQYF. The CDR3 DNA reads TGTGCCAGCAGCCAGGAGTACTCCTACGAGCAGTACTTC.

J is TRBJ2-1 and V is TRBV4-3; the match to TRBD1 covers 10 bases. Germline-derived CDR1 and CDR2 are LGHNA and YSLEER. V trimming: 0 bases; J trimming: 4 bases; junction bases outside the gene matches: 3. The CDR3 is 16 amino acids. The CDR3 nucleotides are TGCGCCAGCAGCCAAGATGGGACAGGGGTTTACAATGAGCAGTTCTTC. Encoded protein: CASSQDGTGVYNEQFF.

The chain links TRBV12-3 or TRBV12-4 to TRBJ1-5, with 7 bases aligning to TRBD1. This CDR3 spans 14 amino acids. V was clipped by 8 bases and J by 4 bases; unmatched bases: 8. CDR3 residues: CASDSTGLNQPQHF. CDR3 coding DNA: TGTGCCAGCGACTCGACAGGGCTGAATCAGCCCCAGCATTTT.

This CDR3 is CASSLPRGRPYNEQFF. The CDR3 DNA reads as TGTGCCAGCAGCTTACCTCGGGGGAGGCCCTACAATGAGCAGTTCTTC. The chain employs TRBV7-9 and TRBJ2-1; weak D call: TRBD2 (6 bases). There are 16 residues in the CDR3. Germline V lookup: CDR1 SEHNR, CDR2 FQNEAQ (reference sequence). Trimming took 2 bases from V and 2 from J, leaving 13 bases between them.

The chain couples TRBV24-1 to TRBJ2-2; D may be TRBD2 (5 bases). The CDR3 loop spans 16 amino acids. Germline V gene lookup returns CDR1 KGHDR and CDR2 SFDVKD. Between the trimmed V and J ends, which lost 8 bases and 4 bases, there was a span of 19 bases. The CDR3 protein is CATTSDSKSGTGELFF. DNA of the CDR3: TGTGCCACCACCTCGGACTCAAAAAGCGGCACCGGGGAGCTGTTTTTT.

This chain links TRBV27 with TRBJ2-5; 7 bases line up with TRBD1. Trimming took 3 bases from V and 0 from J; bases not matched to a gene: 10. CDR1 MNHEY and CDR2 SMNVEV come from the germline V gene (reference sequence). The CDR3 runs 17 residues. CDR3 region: CASSLVLRGPYQETQYF. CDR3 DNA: TGTGCCAGCAGTTTGGTCTTAAGGGGGCCGTACCAAGAGACCCAGTACTTC.

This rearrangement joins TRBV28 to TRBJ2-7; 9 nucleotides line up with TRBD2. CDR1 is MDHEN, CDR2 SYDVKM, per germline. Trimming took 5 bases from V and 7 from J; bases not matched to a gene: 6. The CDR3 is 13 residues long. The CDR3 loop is CASSALRGGEQYF. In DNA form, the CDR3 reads TGTGCCAGCAGTGCCCTGCGGGGGGGGGAGCAGTACTTC. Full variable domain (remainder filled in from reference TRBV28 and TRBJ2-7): DVKVTQSSRYLVKRTGEKVFLECVQDMDHENMFWYRQDPGLGLRLIYFSYDVKMKEKGDIPEGYSVSREKKERFSLILESASTNQTSMYLCASSALRGGEQYFGPGTRLTVT.

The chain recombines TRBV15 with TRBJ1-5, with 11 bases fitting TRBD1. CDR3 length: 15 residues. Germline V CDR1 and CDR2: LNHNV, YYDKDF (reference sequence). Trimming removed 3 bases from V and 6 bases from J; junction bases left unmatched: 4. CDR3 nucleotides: TGTGCCACCAGCAGCGGGACAGGGGGGAGTCAGCCCCAGCATTTT. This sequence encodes CATSSGTGGSQPQHF.

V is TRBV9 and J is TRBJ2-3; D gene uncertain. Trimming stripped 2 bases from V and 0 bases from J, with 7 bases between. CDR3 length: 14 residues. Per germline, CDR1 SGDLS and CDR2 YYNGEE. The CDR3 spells CASSVGSSTDTQYF. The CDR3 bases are TGTGCCAGCAGCGTGGGGTCTAGCACAGATACGCAGTATTTT.

The CDR3 DNA reads TGCAGCGTTGAAAGGGACGAAGAGACCCAGTACTTC. Protein: CSVERDEETQYF. V is TRBV29-1 and J is TRBJ2-5; D possibly uses TRBD1 or TRBD2 (5 bases each). Trimming stripped 2 bases from V and 3 bases from J, with 7 bases between. Germline V gene data show CDR1 as SQVTM and CDR2 as ANQGSEA. The CDR3 is 12 amino acids.

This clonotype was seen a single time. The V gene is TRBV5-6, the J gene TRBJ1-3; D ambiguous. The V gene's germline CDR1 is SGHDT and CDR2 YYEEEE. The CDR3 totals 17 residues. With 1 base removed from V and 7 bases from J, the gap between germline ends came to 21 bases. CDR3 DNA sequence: TGTGCCAGCAGCTTGTTCCAACGGTCATCACTGGTGAACACCATATATTTT. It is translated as CASSLFQRSSLVNTIYF. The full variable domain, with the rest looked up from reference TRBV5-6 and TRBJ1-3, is DAGVTQSPTHLIKTRGQQVTLRCSPKSGHDTVSWYQQALGQGPQFIFQYYEEEERQRGNFPDRFSGHQFPNYSSELNVNALLLGDSALYLCASSLFQRSSLVNTIYFGEGSWLTVV.

The CDR3 region is CASHQGTVMNTEAFF. The CDR3 bases are TGTGCCAGCCATCAGGGGACAGTAATGAACACTGAAGCTTTCTTT. The rearrangement uses TRBV27 and TRBJ1-1, with 7 bases that match TRBD1. Trimming cost V 8 bases and J 0 bases; bases outside gene matches: 9. Per germline, CDR1 MNHEY and CDR2 SMNVEV (reference sequence). The length of the CDR3 is 15 residues.

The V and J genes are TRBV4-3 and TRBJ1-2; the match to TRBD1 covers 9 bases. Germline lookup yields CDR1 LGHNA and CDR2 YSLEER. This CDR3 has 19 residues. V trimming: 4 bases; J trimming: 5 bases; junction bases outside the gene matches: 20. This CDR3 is CASSLGGTGISASAYGYTF. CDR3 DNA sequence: TGCGCCAGCAGCCTTGGAGGGACAGGGATTTCCGCCTCCGCGTATGGCTACACCTTC.

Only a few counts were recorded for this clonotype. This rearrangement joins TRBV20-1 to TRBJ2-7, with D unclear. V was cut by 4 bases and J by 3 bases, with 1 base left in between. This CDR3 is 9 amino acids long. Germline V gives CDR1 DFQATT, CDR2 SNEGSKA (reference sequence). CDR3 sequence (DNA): TGCAGTGCTAACTACGAGCAGTACTTC. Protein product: CSANYEQYF.